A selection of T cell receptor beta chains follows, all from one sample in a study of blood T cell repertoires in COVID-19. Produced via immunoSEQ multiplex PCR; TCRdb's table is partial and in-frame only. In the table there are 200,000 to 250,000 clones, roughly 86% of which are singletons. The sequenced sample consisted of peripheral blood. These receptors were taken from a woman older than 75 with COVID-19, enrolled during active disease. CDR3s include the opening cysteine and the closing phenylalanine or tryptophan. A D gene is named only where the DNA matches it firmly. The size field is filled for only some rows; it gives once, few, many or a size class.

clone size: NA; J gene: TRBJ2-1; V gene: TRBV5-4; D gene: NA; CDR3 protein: CASSFPQGGNNEQFF; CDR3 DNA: TGTGCCAGCAGCTTCCCCCAGGGAGGAAACAATGAGCAGTTCTTC
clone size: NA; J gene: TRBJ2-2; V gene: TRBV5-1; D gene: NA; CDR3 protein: CASSWGVSGELFF; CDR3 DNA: TGCGCCAGCAGCTGGGGGGTCTCCGGGGAGCTGTTTTTT
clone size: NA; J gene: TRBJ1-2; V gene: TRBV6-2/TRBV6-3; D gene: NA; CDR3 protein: CASSLAGGYGYTF; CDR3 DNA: TGTGCCAGCAGCCTCGCGGGGGGCTATGGCTACACCTTC
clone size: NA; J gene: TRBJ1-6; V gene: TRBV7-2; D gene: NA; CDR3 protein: CASSFGNSPLHF; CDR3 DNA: TGTGCCAGCAGCTTCGGGAATTCACCCCTCCACTTT
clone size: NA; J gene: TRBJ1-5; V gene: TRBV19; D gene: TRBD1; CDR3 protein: CASSWQGVNNQPQHF; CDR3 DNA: TGTGCCAGTTCGTGGCAGGGGGTCAACAATCAGCCCCAGCATTTT
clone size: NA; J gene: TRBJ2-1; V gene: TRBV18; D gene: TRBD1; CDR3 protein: CASSPLGQGMSEQFF; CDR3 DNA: TGTGCCAGCTCTCCCCTGGGACAGGGAATGAGTGAGCAGTTCTTC
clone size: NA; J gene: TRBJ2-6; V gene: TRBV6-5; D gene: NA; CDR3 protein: CASSYQGTGANVLTF; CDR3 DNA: TGTGCCAGCAGTTACCAGGGAACTGGGGCCAACGTCCTGACTTTC
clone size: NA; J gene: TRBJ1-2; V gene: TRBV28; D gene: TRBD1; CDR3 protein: CASTLQGGFSYGYTF; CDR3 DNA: TGTGCCAGCACCCTCCAGGGGGGATTCAGCTATGGCTACACCTTC
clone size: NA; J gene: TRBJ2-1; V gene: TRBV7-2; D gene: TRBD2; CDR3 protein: CASSLMGGGGLMAINEQFF; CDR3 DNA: TGTGCCAGCAGCTTAATGGGCGGGGGGGGACTTATGGCGATCAATGAGCAGTTCTTC
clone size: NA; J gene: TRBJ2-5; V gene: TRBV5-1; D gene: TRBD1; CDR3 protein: CASSPSLTGQETQYF; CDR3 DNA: TGCGCCAGCAGCCCTAGCCTGACAGGGCAAGAGACCCAGTACTTC
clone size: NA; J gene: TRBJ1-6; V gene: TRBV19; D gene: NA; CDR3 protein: CASSLPGQIFSPLHF; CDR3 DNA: TGTGCCAGTAGTTTGCCGGGACAAATTTTTTCACCCCTCCACTTT
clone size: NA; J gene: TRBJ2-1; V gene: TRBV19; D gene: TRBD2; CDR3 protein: CASSLQRGVTYNEQFF; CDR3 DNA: TGTGCCAGTAGTCTTCAGCGGGGGGTAACCTACAATGAGCAGTTCTTC
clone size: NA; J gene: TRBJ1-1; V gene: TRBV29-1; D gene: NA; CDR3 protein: CSVGGQPNTEAFF; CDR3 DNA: TGCAGCGTTGGGGGACAACCGAACACTGAAGCTTTCTTT
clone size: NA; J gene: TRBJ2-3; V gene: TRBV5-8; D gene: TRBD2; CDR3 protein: CASSLVASGMGYSTDTQYF; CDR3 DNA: TGTGCCAGCAGCTTGGTAGCTAGCGGGATGGGTTATAGCACAGATACGCAGTATTTT
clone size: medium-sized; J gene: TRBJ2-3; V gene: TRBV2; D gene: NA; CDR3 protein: CASSGVNSDTQYF; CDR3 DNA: TGTGCCAGCAGCGGAGTTAATTCAGATACGCAGTATTTT
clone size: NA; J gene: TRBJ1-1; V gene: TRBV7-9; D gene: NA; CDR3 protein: CASVRGGFAEAFF; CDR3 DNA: TGTGCCAGCGTAAGGGGTGGATTCGCTGAAGCTTTCTTT
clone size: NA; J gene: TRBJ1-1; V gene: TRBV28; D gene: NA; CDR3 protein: CASSLQQSSTEAFF; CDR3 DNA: TGTGCCAGCAGTTTACAACAAAGTTCCACTGAAGCTTTCTTT
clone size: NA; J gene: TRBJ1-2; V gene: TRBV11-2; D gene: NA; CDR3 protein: CASSKEGGAGYGYTF; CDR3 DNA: TGTGCCAGCAGCAAAGAGGGGGGGGCGGGATATGGCTACACCTTC
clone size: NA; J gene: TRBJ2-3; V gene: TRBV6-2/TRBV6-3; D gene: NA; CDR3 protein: CASSGDRGAFTDTQYF; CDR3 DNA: TGTGCCAGCAGTGGGGATCGGGGGGCCTTCACAGATACGCAGTATTTT
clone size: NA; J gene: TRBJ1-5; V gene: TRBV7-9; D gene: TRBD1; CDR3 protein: CASSLAGQGGNQPQHF; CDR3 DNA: TGTGCCAGCAGCTTGGCTGGACAGGGTGGCAATCAGCCCCAGCATTTT
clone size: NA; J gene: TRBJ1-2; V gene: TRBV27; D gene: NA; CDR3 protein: CASSLIPPDRNGYTF; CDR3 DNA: TGTGCCAGCAGTTTAATTCCCCCAGACAGGAACGGCTACACCTTC
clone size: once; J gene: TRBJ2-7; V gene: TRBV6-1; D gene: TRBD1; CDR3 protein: CASSEAGTVPYEQYF; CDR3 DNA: TGTGCCAGCAGTGAAGCCGGGACAGTTCCCTACGAGCAGTACTTC
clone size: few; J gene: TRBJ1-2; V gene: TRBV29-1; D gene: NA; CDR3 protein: CSVDGLGGYGYTF; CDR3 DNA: TGCAGCGTTGACGGATTGGGGGGCTATGGCTACACCTTC
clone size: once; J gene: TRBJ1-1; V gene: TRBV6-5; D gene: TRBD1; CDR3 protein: CASSSRDRRNTEAFF; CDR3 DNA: TGTGCCAGCAGTTCCCGGGACAGGAGGAACACTGAAGCTTTCTTT
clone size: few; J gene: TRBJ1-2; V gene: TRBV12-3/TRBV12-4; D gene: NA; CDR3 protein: CASSLGGNYGYTF; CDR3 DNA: TGTGCCAGCAGTTTAGGCGGGAACTATGGCTACACCTTC
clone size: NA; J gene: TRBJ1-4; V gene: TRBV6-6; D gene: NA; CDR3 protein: CASSYQRGATNEKLFF; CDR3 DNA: TGTGCCAGCAGTTACCAAAGAGGAGCAACTAATGAAAAACTGTTTTTT
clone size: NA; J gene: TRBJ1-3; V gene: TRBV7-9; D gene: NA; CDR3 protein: CASSHEGTGNTIYF; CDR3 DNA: TGTGCCAGCAGCCACGAGGGAACTGGAAACACCATATATTTT
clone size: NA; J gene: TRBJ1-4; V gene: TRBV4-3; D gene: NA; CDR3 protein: CASSQIGATNEKLFF; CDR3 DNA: TGCGCCAGCAGCCAGATAGGGGCAACTAATGAAAAACTGTTTTTT
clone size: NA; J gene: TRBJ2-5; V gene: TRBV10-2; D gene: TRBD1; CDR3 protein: CASSDLGTGEETQYF; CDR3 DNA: TGCGCCAGCAGTGATTTGGGGACAGGGGAAGAGACCCAGTACTTC
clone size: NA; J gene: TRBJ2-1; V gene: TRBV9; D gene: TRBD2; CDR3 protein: CASSVAEAGLARSYNEQFF; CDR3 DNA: TGTGCCAGCAGCGTAGCGGAGGCGGGACTAGCGCGATCCTACAATGAGCAGTTCTTC
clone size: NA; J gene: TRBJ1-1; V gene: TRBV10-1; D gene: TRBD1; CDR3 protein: CASSERTGGWTEAFF; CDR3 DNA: TGCGCCAGCAGTGAGCGGACAGGGGGATGGACTGAAGCTTTCTTT
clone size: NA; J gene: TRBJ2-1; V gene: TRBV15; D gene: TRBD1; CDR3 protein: CATSRDPGTGPFF; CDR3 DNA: TGTGCCACCAGCAGAGATCCCGGGACAGGGCCGTTCTTC
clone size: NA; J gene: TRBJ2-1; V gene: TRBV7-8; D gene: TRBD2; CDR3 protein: CASSFGTSYLYNEQFF; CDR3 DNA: TGTGCCAGCAGCTTCGGGACTAGCTACCTCTACAATGAGCAGTTCTTC
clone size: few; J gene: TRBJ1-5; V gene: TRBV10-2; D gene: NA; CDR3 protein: CASSATGSTGQPQHF; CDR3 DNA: TGCGCCAGCAGTGCAACAGGGTCGACGGGTCAGCCCCAGCATTTT
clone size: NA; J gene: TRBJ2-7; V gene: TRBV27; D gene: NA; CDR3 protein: CASRPRGGPGEQYF; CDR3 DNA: TGTGCCAGCAGACCCAGGGGCGGCCCCGGCGAGCAGTACTTC
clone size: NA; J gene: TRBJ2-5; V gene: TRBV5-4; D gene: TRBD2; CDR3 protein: CASSFVSGPNQETQYF; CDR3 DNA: TGTGCCAGCAGCTTCGTTAGCGGGCCCAACCAAGAGACCCAGTACTTC
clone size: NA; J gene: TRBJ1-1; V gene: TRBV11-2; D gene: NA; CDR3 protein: CASSFGTEAFF; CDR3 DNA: TGTGCCAGCAGCTTCGGCACTGAAGCTTTCTTT
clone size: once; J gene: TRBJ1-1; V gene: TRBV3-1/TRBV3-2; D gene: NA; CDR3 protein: CASSHSGVEAFF; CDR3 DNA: TGTGCCAGCAGCCACTCAGGGGTTGAAGCTTTCTTT
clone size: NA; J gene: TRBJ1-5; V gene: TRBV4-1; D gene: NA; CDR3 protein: CASSQVAGSLRPQHF; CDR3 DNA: TGCGCCAGCAGCCAAGTAGCGGGTAGCCTCAGGCCCCAGCATTTT
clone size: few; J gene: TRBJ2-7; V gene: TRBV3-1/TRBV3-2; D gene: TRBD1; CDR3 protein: CASTPRRGTGVYEQYF; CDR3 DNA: TGTGCCAGCACCCCAAGAAGGGGGACAGGGGTATACGAGCAGTACTTC